What follows is one TCR beta chain and its context. This clonotype was detected many times. Its binding antigen is unknown. No clone much larger than this one lies a single base away; base qualities are absent. TCR beta CDR3 regions were amplified from RNA transcripts. A first-round RT-PCR of the TCR CDR3 used the HTBI primer set with the Qiagen OneStep RT-PCR kit. Libraries were constructed in a second round of multiplex PCR, after which size selection and purification were performed. The libraries were sequenced on an Illumina HiSeq2000 using paired-end 100 bp reads. Regarding the original processing steps: Raw data were processed with SOAPnuke, discarding reads with adapters, uncalled bases, mean Phred below 15, or no exact constant-primer or identifier match. High-quality paired reads were merged with COPE v1.2.5, and unique nucleotide sequences were defined as clonotypes. MiTCR v1.1 was used to align the clonotypes against IMGT TRBV, TRBD and TRBJ reference segments. Only V-J combinations with frequency above 0.0001, covering 99% to 99.2% of repertoires, were analysed. A TCS score was defined as the ratio of F50 (clonal expansion) to E x V (chaos), with BLOSUM62-based TCRdist applied between CDR3 peptides within each V-J. Welch's t-statistics and random forest reduced fewer than 600 V-J features to roughly 13, which were used in a naive Bayes classifier (R e1071). The public reads were run again by TCRdb, first through fastp at Q25 and then through MiXCR, and only productive beta chains were kept. Here each entry gathers all rows of one CDR3 protein and keeps the most common genes and DNA. Here the V and J calls rest on TCRdb's processing, not on the authors' analysis. A total of about 200,000 distinct CDR3 sequences appear in this sample, about 15% of them only once. The ten most abundant clones make up roughly 49% of the sample.

Stable Graves' hyperthyroidism was defined as the absence of progression to ophthalmopathy over 18 months of follow-up. Hyperthyroidism patients were aged 18 to 65 years and newly diagnosed, with disease duration of less than 2 months. The study excluded patients with uncontrolled infections, other autoimmune diseases, pregnancy or lactation. Diagnoses relied on clinical symptoms, serum thyroxine and TRAb, thyroid ultrasound and orbital computed tomography. Ficoll-Paque density gradient centrifugation was used to isolate PBMCs from about 9.4 ml of fresh peripheral blood. Trizol reagent was used to extract total RNA, and RNA quality was then checked on an Agilent 2100 Bioanalyzer. The data stem from a study of T cells in Graves' hyperthyroidism and ophthalmopathy (dated by TCRdb to between 2018 and 2020). At the level of the whole study: Peripheral blood samples were taken at initial diagnosis, before any treatment was given. A discovery cohort of roughly 96 patients, 43 with Graves' ophthalmopathy and about 58 with stable Graves' hyperthyroidism, was used to find distinguishing TCR V-J signatures. Prospective prediction of ophthalmopathy was tested in an independent validation cohort of 18 to 20 hyperthyroidism patients and around 16 patients who later progressed to ophthalmopathy. The 75 to 100 discovery patients were divided at random into training and test sets in a 7:3 ratio. Thyroid tissue and blood T-cell repertoires from several Graves' hyperthyroidism patients were also compared in the study. After blood sampling, hyperthyroidism patients were treated with methimazole at a starting dose of 30 mg daily, and ophthalmopathy patients were treated with high-dose intravenous methylprednisolone. The paper reports TCR Vbeta CDR3 sequencing of some 140 peripheral blood samples: around 45 ophthalmopathy, roughly 74 hyperthyroidism and some 17 progressor patients.

The CDR3 sequence holds 15 residues, the cysteine and phenylalanine included. CDR3 DNA is the only sequence kept; it has 45 bases, read in frame from the first base. Looking up the germline V gene yields CDR1 SGHTA and CDR2 FQGNSA. The junction carries 12 bases between V and J, which are trimmed by 5 bases and 0 bases respectively. Beyond this particular receptor, the publication reports: A 13 V-J signature model separated ophthalmopathy from stable hyperthyroidism, with 87.88% sensitivity and roughly 82% specificity in cross-validation and 80%/75% in testing. Most expanded thyroid clonotypes (frequency above 0.001) were also detected in blood, suggesting blood repertoires may reflect thyroid immune responses. In validation, the model predicted progression to ophthalmopathy with 60% to 71% sensitivity and 72% to 85% specificity, a median of around 6.6 months before onset. Sample size was not statistically predetermined, and investigators were not blinded to group allocation.

The sequence came from a woman in her 50s with Graves' hyperthyroidism. The sample taken for sequencing was blood. This receptor chain uses TRBV7-2 and TRBJ2-3; the D gene cannot be named for sure. The CDR3 protein sequence reads: CASSLYVTSTDTQYF. The nucleotide sequence is TGTGCCAGCAGCCTGTACGTTACTAGCACAGATACGCAGTATTTT.